The 11 T cell receptor beta chains below come from one sample, sequenced in a study of early T cells in non-severe SARS-CoV-2 infection. Using its own MiXCR run on the 5' RACE reads, TCRdb lists one record per CDR3 protein. The sample lists around 99,000 distinct CDR3 sequences, around 17% occurring once. The sequencing here drew on whole blood, taken at baseline. These receptors came from an adult who was a healthcare worker with PCR-confirmed SARS-CoV-2 infection or an uninfected control (not recorded which).

In this sample, this clonotype turned up a few times. The chain employs TRBV3-1 and TRBJ2-3; 8 bases are a match to TRBD2. This CDR3 comprises 14 residues. Looked up from germline, CDR1 is LGHDT and CDR2 is YNNKEL (reference sequence). J was trimmed by 1 base and V by 6 bases; bases with no gene match: 3. This chain's CDR3 is CASRDSGGTDTQYF. The DNA for the CDR3 is TGTGCCAGCAGAGATAGCGGGGGCACAGATACGCAGTATTTT.

This clonotype was seen a few times. The chain combines TRBV5-1 with TRBJ2-1, with a tentative D call TRBD2 (6 bases). V lost 5 bases, J lost 13 bases, and 19 bases lay in between. Germline-derived CDR1 and CDR2 are SGHRS and YFSETQ. The length of the CDR3 is 13 residues. The CDR3 loop is CASRWDSPSFQFF. The CDR3 DNA follows: TGCGCCAGCAGATGGGACTCACCCTCGTTCCAGTTCTTC. The full variable domain, its missing parts supplied by reference TRBV5-1 and TRBJ2-1, is KAGVTQTPRYLIKTRGQQVTLSCSPISGHRSVSWYQQTPGQGLQFLFEYFSETQRNKGNFPGRFSGRQFSNSRSEMNVSTLELGDSALYLCASRWDSPSFQFFGPGTRLTVL.

The chain is built from TRBV4-3 and TRBJ1-1; D may be TRBD1 (5 bases). The CDR3 is 15 residues long. Trimming removed 3 bases from V and 11 bases from J, with 22 bases in between. The germline gives CDR1 LGHNA, CDR2 YSLEER. The CDR3 DNA is TGCGCCAGCAGCCAGGGACGGAACAGTCCGCTGAAGGCTTTCTTT. Amino acid sequence: CASSQGRNSPLKAFF.

V gene TRBV10-3 combines with J gene TRBJ2-7; 7 bases are shared with TRBD2. CDR1 ENHRY and CDR2 SYGVKD come from the germline V gene. V shed 2 bases, J shed 7 bases, and the junction held 5 bases outside the gene matches. This CDR3 contains 13 residues. The CDR3 DNA reads TGTGCCATCAGTGAGAGGGACGGGAGGGAGCAGTACTTC. Translating gives CAISERDGREQYF.

The V and J genes are TRBV25-1 and TRBJ2-7, with TRBD2 identical over 7 bases. V lost 6 bases to trimming and J lost 5 bases; unmatched junction nucleotides: 4. The CDR3 length is 12 residues. Germline V gives CDR1 MGHDK, CDR2 SYGVNS. For the CDR3, the DNA is TGTGCCAGCAGCATGGGGGGGGACGAGCAGTACTTC. This gives the protein CASSMGGDEQYF.

The chain is built from TRBV5-1 and TRBJ1-1; D remains unclear. CDR3 size: 16 residues. V shed 4 bases and J shed 0 bases, with 16 bases lying between them. CDR1 is SGHRS and CDR2 is YFSETQ in the germline V gene. This CDR3 is CASSTPSTGMNTEAFF. The CDR3 DNA reads as TGCGCCAGCAGCACACCATCGACGGGAATGAACACTGAAGCTTTCTTT.

The CDR3 coding sequence is TGCGCCAGCAGCTCGTTCGATAGGTTTGAAGCTTTCTTT. This codes for CASSSFDRFEAFF. The chain joins TRBV5-1 to TRBJ1-1; D uncertain. Germline-derived CDR1 and CDR2 are SGHRS and YFSETQ. The CDR3 consists of 13 residues. Trimming pared 3 bases from V and 7 bases from J, leaving 13 bases between.

J is TRBJ1-1 and V is TRBV20-1, with D possibly matching TRBD1 (5 bases). CDR3 length: 14 amino acids. In germline, CDR1 is DFQATT, CDR2 SNEGSKA (reference sequence). As DNA, the CDR3 is TGCAGGTGCGCACAGGCCCCGGGGAACACTGAAGCTTTCTTT. Its translation is CRCAQAPGNTEAFF.

CDR3 sequence (DNA): TGTGCCAGCAGCTTAGCGCCCAGCGGGGCTAGCACAGATACGCAGTATTTT. Its translation is CASSLAPSGASTDTQYF. The V call is TRBV7-6, the J call TRBJ2-3, with TRBD2 matching 7 bases. The CDR3 has 17 residues. CDR1 and CDR2 (germline): SGHVS, FNYEAQ. With 0 bases clipped from V and 0 bases from J, the junction kept 6 bases outside the gene matches.

This sequence joins TRBV6-2 or TRBV6-3 and TRBJ2-1, with 7 nucleotides matching TRBD2. CDR3 length equals 15 residues. The germline CDR1 and CDR2 sequences are MNHEY and SVGEGT. V was clipped by 1 base and J by 4 bases; unmatched bases: 4. CDR3 sequence (DNA): TGTGCCAGCAGTTACTGGGACTACTTATACAATGAGCAGTTCTTC. This encodes CASSYWDYLYNEQFF.

The sample holds many counts of this clonotype. The gene calls are TRBV13 and TRBJ2-7, with 10 bases fitting TRBD2. Trimming removed 4 bases from V and 3 bases from J; junction bases left unmatched: 12. Germline CDR1 and CDR2: PRHDT and FYEKMQ (reference sequence). The CDR3 runs 17 residues. The CDR3 loop reads CASSSRREGLADYEQYF. The DNA of the CDR3 is TGTGCCAGCAGCTCCCGACGCGAAGGACTAGCGGACTACGAGCAGTACTTC. Looking up the rest from reference TRBV13 and TRBJ2-7 gives the full variable domain: AAGVIQSPRHLIKEKRETATLKCYPIPRHDTVYWYQQGPGQDPQFLISFYEKMQSDKGSIPDRFSAQQFSDYHSELNMSSLELGDSALYFCASSSRREGLADYEQYFGPGTRLTVT.